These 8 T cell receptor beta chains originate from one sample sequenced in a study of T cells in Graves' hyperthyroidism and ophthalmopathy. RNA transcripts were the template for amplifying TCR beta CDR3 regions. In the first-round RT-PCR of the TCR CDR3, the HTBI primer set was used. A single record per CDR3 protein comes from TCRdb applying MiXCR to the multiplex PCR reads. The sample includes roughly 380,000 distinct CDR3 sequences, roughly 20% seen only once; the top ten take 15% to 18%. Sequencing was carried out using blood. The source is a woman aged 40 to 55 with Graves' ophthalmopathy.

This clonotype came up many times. The CDR3 DNA follows: TGCAGTGCTAGACCTAGCGGGAGTGGCCCCTACGAGCAGTACTTC. Its protein is CSARPSGSGPYEQYF. The chain employs TRBV20-1 and TRBJ2-7; 10 positions agree with TRBD2. The CDR3 covers 15 residues. Germline lookup yields CDR1 DFQATT and CDR2 SNEGSKA (reference sequence). After removal of 2 bases from V and 2 bases from J, the junction contained 6 bases not matched to a gene.

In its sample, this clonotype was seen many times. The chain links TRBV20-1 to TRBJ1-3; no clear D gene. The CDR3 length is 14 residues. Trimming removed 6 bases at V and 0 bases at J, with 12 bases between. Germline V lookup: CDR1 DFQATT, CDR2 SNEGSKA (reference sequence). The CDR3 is CSALASYSGNTIYF. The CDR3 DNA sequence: TGCAGTGCCCTAGCCTCTTACTCTGGAAACACCATATATTTT.

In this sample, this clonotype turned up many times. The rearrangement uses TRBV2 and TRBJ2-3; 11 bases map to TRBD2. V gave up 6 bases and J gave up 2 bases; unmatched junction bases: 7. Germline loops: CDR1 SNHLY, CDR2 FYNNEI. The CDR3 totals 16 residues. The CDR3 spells CASSAGTSGTTDTQYF. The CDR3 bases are TGTGCCAGCAGCGCCGGGACTAGCGGAACCACAGATACGCAGTATTTT.

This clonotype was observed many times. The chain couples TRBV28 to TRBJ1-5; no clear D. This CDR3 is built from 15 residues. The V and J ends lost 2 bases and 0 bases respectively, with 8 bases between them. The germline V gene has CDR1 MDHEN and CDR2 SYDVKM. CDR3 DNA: TGTGCCAGCAGTTTAGTAGGTAATAGCAATCAGCCCCAGCATTTT. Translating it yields CASSLVGNSNQPQHF.

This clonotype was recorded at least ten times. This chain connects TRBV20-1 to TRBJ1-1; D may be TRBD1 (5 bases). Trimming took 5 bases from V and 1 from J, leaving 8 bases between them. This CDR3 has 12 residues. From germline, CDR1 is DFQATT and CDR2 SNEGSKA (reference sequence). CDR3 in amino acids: CSASGQNTEAFF. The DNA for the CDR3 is TGCAGTGCTTCGGGGCAGAACACTGAAGCTTTCTTT.

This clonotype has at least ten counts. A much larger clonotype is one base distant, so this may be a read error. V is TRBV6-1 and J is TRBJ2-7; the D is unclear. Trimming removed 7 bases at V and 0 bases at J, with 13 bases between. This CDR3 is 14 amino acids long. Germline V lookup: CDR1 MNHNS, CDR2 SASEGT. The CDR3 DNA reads TGTGCCAGCACGCCTGGGTCTAACTCCTACGAGCAGTACTTC. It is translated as CASTPGSNSYEQYF.

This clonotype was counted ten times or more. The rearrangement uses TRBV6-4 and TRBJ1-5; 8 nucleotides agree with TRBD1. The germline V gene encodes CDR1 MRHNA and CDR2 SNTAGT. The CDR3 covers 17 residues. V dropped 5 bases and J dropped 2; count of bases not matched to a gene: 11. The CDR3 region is CASSIGQGGVGNQPQHF. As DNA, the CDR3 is TGTGCCAGCAGTATCGGACAGGGCGGTGTGGGCAATCAGCCCCAGCATTTT.

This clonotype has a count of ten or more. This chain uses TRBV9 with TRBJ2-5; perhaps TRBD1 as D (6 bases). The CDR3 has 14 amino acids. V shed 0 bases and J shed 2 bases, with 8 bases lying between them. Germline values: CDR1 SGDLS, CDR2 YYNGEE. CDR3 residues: CASSVEGTQETQYF. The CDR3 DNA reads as TGTGCCAGCAGCGTAGAAGGGACACAAGAGACCCAGTACTTC. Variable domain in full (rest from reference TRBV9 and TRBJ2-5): DSGVTQTPKHLITATGQRVTLRCSPRSGDLSVYWYQQSLDQGLQFLIQYYNGEERAKGNILERFSAQQFPDLHSELNLSSLELGDSALYFCASSVEGTQETQYFGPGTRLLVL.